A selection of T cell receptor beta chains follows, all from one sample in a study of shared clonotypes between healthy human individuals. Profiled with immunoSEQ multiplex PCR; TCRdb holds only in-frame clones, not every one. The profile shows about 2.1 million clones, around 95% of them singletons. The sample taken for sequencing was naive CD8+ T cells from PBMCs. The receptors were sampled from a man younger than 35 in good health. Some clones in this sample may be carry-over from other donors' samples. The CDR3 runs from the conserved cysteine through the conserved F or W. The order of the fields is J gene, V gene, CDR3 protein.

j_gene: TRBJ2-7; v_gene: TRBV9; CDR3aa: CASSGNSGDWYEQYF
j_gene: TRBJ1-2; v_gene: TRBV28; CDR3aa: CASSLGRLGHPRDYGYTF
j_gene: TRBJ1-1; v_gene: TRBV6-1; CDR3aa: CASSDPAGGEKTFF
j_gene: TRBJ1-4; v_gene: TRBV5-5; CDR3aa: CASSLWGATNEKLFF
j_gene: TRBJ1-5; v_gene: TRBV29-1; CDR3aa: CSVQTGIQPQHF
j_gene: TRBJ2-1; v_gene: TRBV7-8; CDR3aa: CASQGNEQFF
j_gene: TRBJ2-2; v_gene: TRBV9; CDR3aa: CASSALGADTGELFF
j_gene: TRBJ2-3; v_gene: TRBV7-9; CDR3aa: CASNRGLTDTQYF
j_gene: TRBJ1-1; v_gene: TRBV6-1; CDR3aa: CASSESPASEAFF
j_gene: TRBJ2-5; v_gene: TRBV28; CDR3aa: CASSLGGQTQETQYF
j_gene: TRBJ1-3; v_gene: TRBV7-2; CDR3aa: CASSPTSETGNTIYF
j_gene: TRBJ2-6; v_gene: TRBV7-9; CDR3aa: CASSLPTGARGANVLTF
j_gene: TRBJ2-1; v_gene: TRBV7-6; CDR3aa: CASSLFGTADYNEQFF